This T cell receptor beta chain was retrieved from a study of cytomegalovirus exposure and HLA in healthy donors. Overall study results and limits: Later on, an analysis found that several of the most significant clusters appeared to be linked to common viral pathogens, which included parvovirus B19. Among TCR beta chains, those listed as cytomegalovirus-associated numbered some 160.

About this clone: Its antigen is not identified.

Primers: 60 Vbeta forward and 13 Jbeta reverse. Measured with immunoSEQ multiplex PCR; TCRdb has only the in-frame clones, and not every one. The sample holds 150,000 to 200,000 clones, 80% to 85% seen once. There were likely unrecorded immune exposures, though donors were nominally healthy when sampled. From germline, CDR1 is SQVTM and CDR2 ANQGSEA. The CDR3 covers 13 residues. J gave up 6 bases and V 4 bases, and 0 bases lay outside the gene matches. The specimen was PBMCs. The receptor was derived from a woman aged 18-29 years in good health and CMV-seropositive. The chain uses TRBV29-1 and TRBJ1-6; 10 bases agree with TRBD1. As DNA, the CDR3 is TGCAGCGTTGGACAGGGGGCTAATTCACCCCTCCACTTT. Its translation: CSVGQGANSPLHF. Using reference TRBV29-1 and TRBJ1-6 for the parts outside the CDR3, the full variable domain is SAVISQKPSRDICQRGTSLTIQCQVDSQVTMMFWYRQQPGQSLTLIATANQGSEATYESGFVIDKFPISRPNLTFSTLTVSNMSPEDSSIYLCSVGQGANSPLHFGNGTRLTVT.